This T cell receptor (beta chain) came from a study of T cells in Graves' hyperthyroidism and ophthalmopathy (dated by TCRdb to about 2019). Regarding the research as a whole: Peripheral blood was collected at initial diagnosis, before any treatment. To identify distinguishing TCR V-J signatures, a discovery cohort of around 100 patients was used, comprising some 45 with Graves' ophthalmopathy and some 60 with stable Graves' hyperthyroidism. Whether ophthalmopathy could be predicted prospectively was tested in an independent validation cohort made up of 18 to 20 hyperthyroidism patients plus 17 patients who later progressed to ophthalmopathy. The 95 to 100 discovery patients were randomly divided into training and test sets at a 7:3 ratio. The study also compared thyroid tissue and blood T-cell repertoires from several Graves' hyperthyroidism patients. Once sampling was done, hyperthyroidism patients were given methimazole at a starting dose of 30 mg daily, whereas ophthalmopathy patients were given high-dose intravenous methylprednisolone. TCR Vbeta CDR3 sequencing of roughly 140 peripheral blood samples (43 ophthalmopathy, about 75 hyperthyroidism and roughly 17 progressor patients) is reported in the paper.

This clonotype was seen once. This receptor's antigen is unknown. No much larger clonotype is one base removed from it; base qualities were not supplied. A single read constitutes weak evidence. Graves' hyperthyroidism was defined as stable when no progression to ophthalmopathy occurred over 18 months of follow-up. Hyperthyroidism patients were aged 18 to 65 years and newly diagnosed, with disease duration of less than 2 months. Patients with uncontrolled infections, other autoimmune diseases, pregnancy or lactation were excluded. Clinical symptoms, serum thyroxine and TRAb, thyroid ultrasound, and orbital computed tomography formed the basis for the diagnoses. PBMCs were separated from over 9 ml of fresh peripheral blood using Ficoll-Paque density gradient centrifugation. Total RNA was extracted using Trizol reagent, and RNA quality was assessed on an Agilent 2100 Bioanalyzer. TCR beta CDR3 regions were amplified from RNA transcripts. A first-round RT-PCR of the TCR CDR3 used the HTBI primer set with the Qiagen OneStep RT-PCR kit. Libraries were constructed in a second round of multiplex PCR, after which size selection and purification were carried out. The libraries were sequenced on an Illumina HiSeq2000 using paired-end 100 bp reads. From the authors' description of their analysis: SOAPnuke was used to process the raw data, throwing out any read that contained adapters or uncalled bases, had a mean Phred below 15, or lacked an exact constant-primer or identifier match. High-quality paired reads were merged with COPE v1.2.5, and unique nucleotide sequences were defined as clonotypes. MiTCR v1.1 was used to align clonotypes to the IMGT TRBV, TRBD and TRBJ reference segments. Only V-J combinations with frequency above 0.0001, covering 99% to 99.2% of repertoires, were analysed. The TCS score was defined as F50 (clonal expansion) divided by E x V (chaos), with BLOSUM62-based TCRdist calculated between CDR3 peptides within each V-J. Welch's t-statistics and random forest reduced fewer than 550 V-J features to 10 to 15, which were used in a naive Bayes classifier (R e1071). The public sequencing data were trimmed at Q25 with fastp and processed into clonotypes with MiXCR by TCRdb, which kept only in-frame beta chains. A single entry per CDR3 protein holds the most common genes and DNA from its merged rows. The V and J calls here are based on TCRdb, not the publication. The sample records about 700,000 distinct CDR3 sequences, less than 15% of which are singletons. In total, the top ten clones hold roughly a tenth of the sample.

V trim: 5 bases; J trim: 6 bases; unmatched bases: 10. From the cysteine up to the phenylalanine, the CDR3 has a length of 18 residues. The kept DNA is CDR3 alone, 54 bases in frame from the first base. CDR1 and CDR2 are read off the germline V gene as SGHTA and FQGNSA. Paper-wide results and their limitations: Ophthalmopathy was separated from stable hyperthyroidism by a 13 V-J signature model, with over 85% sensitivity and around 81% specificity obtained in cross-validation and 80%/75% obtained in testing. In validation, the model predicted progression to ophthalmopathy a median of approximately 6.6 months before onset, with roughly 71% sensitivity and 72.22% specificity. Sample size was not statistically predetermined, and investigators were not blinded to group allocation. Most expanded thyroid clonotypes (frequency above 0.001) were also detected in blood, a finding suggesting that blood repertoires may reflect thyroid immune responses.

Sequenced material: blood. The rearranged segments are TRBV7-2 and TRBJ2-4; TRBD2 matches 16 bases in the middle. This receptor was taken from a young woman with Graves' hyperthyroidism. The nucleotides are TGTGCCAGCAGCCCCACCGGGACTAGCGGGAGGGCGAGAAACATTCAGTACTTC. This gives the protein CASSPTGTSGRARNIQYF.